These T cell receptor beta chains were read from a single sample in a study of shared clonotypes between healthy human individuals. Repertoires were generated with immunoSEQ multiplex PCR, while TCRdb's copy carries only in-frame clones and drops some. The sample contains about 960,000 clones, approximately 76% of which appear only once. Sequenced sample: memory CD4+ T cells sorted from blood. These receptors all stem from a man between 18 and 35 years old in good health. The CDR3 runs from the conserved cysteine through the conserved F or W. D genes are given only for firm matches. The size entry is marked missing in some rows and otherwise reads once, few, many or a size class.

clone_size | d_call | j_call | v_call | cdr3_aa | cdr3_nt
. | . | TRBJ2-2 | TRBV15 | CATSRDPGADTGELFF | TGTGCCACCAGCAGAGATCCGGGGGCAGACACCGGGGAGCTGTTTTTT
. | . | TRBJ1-3 | TRBV25-1 | CASRSSPNTIYF | TGTGCCAGCAGGTCTTCTCCGAACACCATATATTTT
. | TRBD1 | TRBJ2-5 | TRBV2 | CASTPGTAKTQYF | TGTGCCAGCACTCCCGGGACAGCAAAGACCCAGTACTTC
once | TRBD1 | TRBJ1-2 | TRBV30 | CAWSADRGYGYTF | TGTGCCTGGAGTGCCGACAGGGGTTATGGCTACACCTTC
. | . | TRBJ2-2 | TRBV5-1 | CASSLTDRSNTGELFF | TGCGCCAGCAGTCTTACAGACAGATCGAACACCGGGGAGCTGTTTTTT
. | TRBD2 | TRBJ2-7 | TRBV6-5 | CASRPTSGGAYEQYF | TGTGCCAGCAGACCCACTAGCGGGGGGGCCTACGAGCAGTACTTC
. | . | TRBJ2-3 | TRBV20-1 | CSAKTTDTQYF | TGCAGTGCGAAGACCACAGATACGCAGTATTTT
. | TRBD1 | TRBJ1-1 | TRBV28 | CASRDRLLTSEAFF | TGTGCCAGCAGGGACAGGTTATTAACGTCTGAAGCTTTCTTT
few | . | TRBJ1-1 | TRBV15 | CATSSTGLSGTHTEAFF | TGTGCCACCAGCAGCACCGGCCTTAGCGGGACACACACTGAAGCTTTCTTT
many | . | TRBJ2-5 | TRBV7-2 | CASSYQTKETQYF | TGTGCCAGCAGTTACCAGACCAAAGAGACCCAGTACTTC
. | . | TRBJ2-1 | TRBV30 | CAWSGGQGKYNEQFF | TGTGCCTGGAGTGGCGGGCAGGGCAAGTACAATGAGCAGTTCTTC
. | . | TRBJ1-3 | TRBV10-3 | CAIRAHGDSGNTIYF | TGTGCCATCAGAGCTCACGGGGACTCTGGAAACACCATATATTTT
once | TRBD1 | TRBJ1-6 | TRBV30 | CAWSVPGQYNSPLHF | TGTGCCTGGAGTGTACCGGGACAGTATAATTCACCCCTCCACTTT
. | TRBD2 | TRBJ2-5 | TRBV5-1 | CASSLGGGETQYF | TGCGCCAGCAGCTTGGGCGGGGGAGAGACCCAGTACTTC
. | . | TRBJ1-2 | TRBV11-2 | CASSPTRATGYTF | TGTGCCAGCAGCCCCACCCGGGCGACGGGCTACACCTTC
few | . | TRBJ2-2 | TRBV2 | CASANERHTGELFF | TGTGCCAGCGCAAACGAGAGACACACCGGGGAGCTGTTTTTT
. | . | TRBJ2-2 | TRBV30 | CAWSVLSWQGVDTGELFF | TGTGCCTGGAGTGTACTATCTTGGCAGGGAGTCGACACCGGGGAGCTGTTTTTT
. | TRBD1 | TRBJ2-7 | TRBV11-2 | CASSLGGQATYEQYF | TGTGCCAGCAGCTTAGGGGGACAGGCAACCTACGAGCAGTACTTC
. | TRBD2 | TRBJ2-1 | TRBV6-1 | CASRSIGTSGNSQFF | TGTGCCAGCAGGTCAATCGGGACTAGCGGGAATTCCCAGTTCTTC
. | . | TRBJ2-1 | TRBV25-1 | CASSEFGPGNEQFF | .
. | . | TRBJ2-1 | TRBV18 | CASSPGRAYNEQFF | TGTGCCAGCTCACCAGGACGGGCCTACAATGAGCAGTTCTTC
. | TRBD1 | TRBJ2-7 | TRBV30 | CAWDLGQGAFEQYF | TGTGCCTGGGACCTGGGACAGGGGGCATTCGAGCAGTACTTC
. | . | TRBJ1-1 | TRBV6-5 | CASNQYTEAFF | TGTGCCAGCAATCAGTACACTGAAGCTTTCTTT
. | TRBD2 | TRBJ2-4 | TRBV5-4 | CASTSRRAGVDQNIQYF | TGTGCCAGCACCTCGCGTCGAGCGGGGGTCGACCAAAACATTCAGTACTTC
. | TRBD1 | TRBJ2-2 | TRBV2 | CASSRTGKNTGELFF | TGTGCCAGCAGTAGGACAGGGAAGAACACCGGGGAGCTGTTTTTT
. | TRBD2 | TRBJ2-1 | TRBV15 | CATSSEAAGGRQFF | TGTGCCACCAGCTCCGAGGCAGCGGGAGGCCGGCAGTTCTTC
few | . | TRBJ1-5 | TRBV5-1 | CASSWEGDQPQHF | TGCGCCAGCAGCTGGGAAGGTGATCAGCCCCAGCATTTT
few | . | TRBJ2-7 | TRBV18 | CASSPRGGEFHEQYF | TGTGCCAGCTCACCCCGAGGGGGGGAGTTCCACGAGCAGTACTTC
. | TRBD2 | TRBJ2-3 | TRBV11-2 | CASSPGLAGPDTQYF | TGTGCCAGCAGCCCCGGACTAGCGGGTCCAGATACGCAGTATTTT
few | TRBD1 | TRBJ2-2 | TRBV6-1 | CASGDRAVDTGELFF | TGTGCCAGCGGGGACAGGGCAGTCGACACCGGGGAGCTGTTTTTT
once | TRBD2 | TRBJ2-5 | TRBV27 | CASKQAGPVETQYF | TGTGCCAGCAAGCAAGCGGGGCCGGTGGAGACCCAGTACTTC